These 26 T cell receptor beta chains were sequenced from one sample in a study of blood T cell repertoires in COVID-19. Measured with immunoSEQ multiplex PCR; TCRdb has only the in-frame clones, and not every one. This sample has 250,000 to 300,000 clones, with more than 70% found just once. Input material: peripheral blood. Every receptor here comes from a man older than 75 with acute or convalescent COVID-19.

The table lists this clone with a count of one. The chain combines TRBV28 with TRBJ2-2, with D possibly matching TRBD2 (5 bases). V lost 7 bases and J lost 1, with 16 bases in between. The V gene's germline CDR1 is MDHEN and CDR2 SYDVKM. This CDR3 contains 16 residues. In DNA, the CDR3 is TGTGCCAGCATCACAATAGGCGCGGGGAACACCGGGGAGCTGTTTTTT. It is translated as CASITIGAGNTGELFF.

The genes are TRBV27 and TRBJ1-1; 8 nucleotides agree with TRBD1. V shed 5 bases and J 6 bases; nucleotides not matched to a gene: 8. Germline V gene lookup returns CDR1 MNHEY and CDR2 SMNVEV (reference sequence). CDR3 length: 14 residues. Written as DNA, the CDR3 is TGTGCCAGCAGTCGCGACAGGGGAATTCCTGAAGCTTTCTTT. Protein product: CASSRDRGIPEAFF.

This chain joins TRBV6-4 and TRBJ2-1; 10 bases are a match to TRBD2. The CDR3 covers 14 residues. CDR1 and CDR2 from the germline V gene are MRHNA and SNTAGT. V lost 5 bases to trimming and J lost 8 bases; unmatched junction nucleotides: 6. The CDR3 here is CASSSSGGADEQFF. In DNA, the CDR3 is TGTGCCAGCAGTTCAAGCGGGGGGGCGGATGAGCAGTTCTTC.

The chain employs TRBV4-2 and TRBJ2-1, with D maybe TRBD2 (5 bases). The CDR3 loop spans 16 amino acids. In germline, CDR1 is LGHNA, CDR2 YNFKEQ. V dropped 4 bases and J dropped 7 bases, with 20 bases sitting between them. The chain's CDR3 is CASSLQVGDFGNEQFF. CDR3 coding DNA: TGTGCCAGCAGCCTTCAGGTCGGGGATTTCGGGAATGAGCAGTTCTTC.

V usage is TRBV9 and J usage is TRBJ2-7; 9 bases fit TRBD1. Germline lookup yields CDR1 SGDLS and CDR2 YYNGEE. The CDR3 covers 15 residues. V dropped 3 bases and J dropped 7; count of bases not matched to a gene: 11. The CDR3 nucleotides read TGTGCCAGCAGCGCTCTAGCGGCGACAGGGGGGGAGCAGTACTTC. It codes for CASSALAATGGEQYF.

The genes are TRBV30 and TRBJ2-6; D ambiguous. Looked up from germline, CDR1 is GTSNPN and CDR2 is SVGIG (reference sequence). The CDR3 length is 13 residues. The V and J ends lost 8 bases and 1 base respectively, with 9 bases between them. The CDR3 loop reads CAITGSGANVLTF. Here the CDR3 DNA reads TGTGCCATTACCGGGTCTGGGGCCAACGTCCTGACTTTC.

The rearrangement uses TRBV2 and TRBJ1-1, with TRBD1 matching over 8 bases. This CDR3 is built from 16 residues. Germline V gene lookup returns CDR1 SNHLY and CDR2 FYNNEI. V trimming: 6 bases; J trimming: 5 bases; junction bases outside the gene matches: 14. The CDR3 loop is CASRPDRGAGGTEAFF. The CDR3 DNA sequence: TGTGCCAGCAGACCAGACAGGGGTGCTGGTGGAACTGAAGCTTTCTTT. The full variable domain, completed using reference TRBV2 and TRBJ1-1, is EPEVTQTPSHQVTQMGQEVILRCVPISNHLYFYWYRQILGQKVEFLVSFYNNEISEKSEIFDDQFSVERPDGSNFTLKIRSTKLEDSAMYFCASRPDRGAGGTEAFFGQGTRLTVV.

The V call is TRBV30, the J call TRBJ1-2, with D unresolved. V was pared by 3 bases and J by 5 bases, with 7 bases between. Per the germline V gene, CDR1 is GTSNPN and CDR2 is SVGIG (reference sequence). The CDR3 has 11 residues. CDR3 sequence: CAWRLKYGYTF. The CDR3 bases are TGTGCCTGGAGATTAAAATATGGCTACACCTTC.

The chain uses TRBV2 and TRBJ2-7; D is unresolved. CDR3 length: 14 amino acids. From germline, CDR1 is SNHLY and CDR2 FYNNEI. Trimming took off 1 base at V and 1 base at J, with 8 bases between the two ends. CDR3 coding DNA: TGTGCCAGCAGTGAAGTGGCGGTGTCCTACGAGCAGTACTTC. It translates to CASSEVAVSYEQYF.

The chain recombines TRBV2 with TRBJ1-4, with D perhaps TRBD1 (5 bases). The V gene lost 5 bases and the J gene lost 2 bases, with 12 bases spanning the gap. Germline V lookup: CDR1 SNHLY, CDR2 FYNNEI. The CDR3 covers 15 residues. Here the CDR3 reads CASSSTWGTNEKLFF. Here the CDR3 DNA reads TGTGCCAGCAGTTCGACTTGGGGCACTAATGAAAAACTGTTTTTT.

With respect to this clone: One end of the junction is discordant with germline, which a read error may explain. This rearrangement joins TRBV7-7 to TRBJ2-1, with D uncertain. The germline gives CDR1 SSHAT, CDR2 FNYEAQ (reference sequence). This CDR3 spans 15 amino acids. The CDR3 spells CASSLLPGWDNEQFF. The CDR3 DNA reads TGTGCTAGCAGCTTGCTCCCAGGCTGGGACAATGAGCAGTTCTTC. The variable domain in full, with the rest retrieved from reference TRBV7-7 and TRBJ2-1, is GAGVSQSPRYKVTKRGQDVTLRCDPISSHATLYWYQQALGQGPEFLTYFNYEAQPDKSGLPSDRFSAERPEGSISTLTIQRTEQRDSAMYRCASSLLPGWDNEQFFGPGTRLTVL.

This clone was counted only a few times. This chain connects TRBV30 to TRBJ1-6; 7 positions agree with TRBD1. Germline loops: CDR1 GTSNPN, CDR2 SVGIG (reference sequence). Losses at the gene ends were 4 bases for V and 10 bases for J; bases not matched to a gene: 7. This CDR3 is 13 amino acids long. As DNA, the CDR3 is TGTGCCTGGACCCGGCAGGGGGACTCACCCCTCCACTTT. Amino acids: CAWTRQGDSPLHF.

The V call is TRBV27, the J call TRBJ1-6; no clear D gene. Germline-derived CDR1 and CDR2 are MNHEY and SMNVEV (reference sequence). V was trimmed by 3 bases and J by 9 bases, leaving 12 bases between them. The CDR3 contains 14 residues. The DNA of the CDR3 is TGTGCCAGCAGTTTTGGAGGGATAGGTTCACCCCTCCACTTT. Translating gives CASSFGGIGSPLHF.

This clone was found once. The rearrangement uses TRBV27 and TRBJ2-1; 8 nucleotides match TRBD1. In germline, CDR1 is MNHEY, CDR2 SMNVEV (reference sequence). The CDR3 totals 16 residues. V dropped 3 bases and J dropped 10; count of bases not matched to a gene: 14. This CDR3 reads CASSFRTGSVRREQFF. CDR3 in DNA: TGTGCCAGCAGTTTCCGGACAGGGTCGGTCCGCCGCGAGCAGTTCTTC.

The rearrangement joins TRBV24-1 to TRBJ2-7, with 12 positions matching TRBD2. Germline CDR1 KGHDR, CDR2 SFDVKD. V lost 3 bases to trimming and J lost 1 base; unmatched junction nucleotides: 3. The CDR3 length is 16 residues. CDR3 loop: CATSDATSGGSYEQYF. CDR3 coding DNA: TGTGCCACCAGTGATGCAACTAGCGGGGGGTCCTACGAGCAGTACTTC.

This chain uses TRBV18 with TRBJ1-2; possibly TRBD1 for D (6 bases). V lost 0 bases to trimming and J lost 0 bases, with 8 bases between them. There are 15 residues in the CDR3. The germline V gene has CDR1 KGHSH and CDR2 LQKENI. DNA for the CDR3: TGTGCCAGCTCACCACCGGGGGCTTCTAACTATGGCTACACCTTC. Translating gives CASSPPGASNYGYTF.

The CDR3 loop is CASSPGLYSPLHF. As DNA, the CDR3 is TGTGCCAGCAGCCCAGGACTGTATTCACCCCTCCACTTT. The chain employs TRBV7-9 and TRBJ1-6; no definite D call. V lost 5 bases and J 8 bases, leaving 10 bases between the germline ends. Germline V CDR1 and CDR2: SEHNR, FQNEAQ (reference sequence). This CDR3 contains 13 residues. The variable domain in full, completed from reference TRBV7-9 and TRBJ1-6, reads DTGVSQNPRHKITKRGQNVTFRCDPISEHNRLYWYRQTLGQGPEFLTYFQNEAQLEKSRLLSDRFSAERPKGSFSTLEIQRTEQGDSAMYLCASSPGLYSPLHFGNGTRLTVT.

The count of this clone is one. The rearrangement links TRBV5-6 to TRBJ1-1; D is undetermined. This CDR3 has 14 residues. The germline V gene encodes CDR1 SGHDT and CDR2 YYEEEE. V was clipped by 4 bases and J by 5 bases, with 15 bases between them. The CDR3 spells CASSVSDRRTEAFF. In DNA, the CDR3 is TGTGCCAGCAGCGTATCTGACCGGAGGACTGAAGCTTTCTTT.

V and J are TRBV27 and TRBJ2-7; TRBD1 matches at 8 bases. J gave up 0 bases and V 6 bases, and 4 bases lay outside the gene matches. Germline values: CDR1 MNHEY, CDR2 SMNVEV (reference sequence). This CDR3 region has 14 residues. In DNA form, the CDR3 reads TGTGCCAGCAGAGGACAGGGCCTCTCCTACGAGCAGTACTTC. Translated, it gives CASRGQGLSYEQYF.

The chain has TRBV28 and TRBJ1-3; TRBD1 is a possible D gene (5 bases). The length of the CDR3 is 14 residues. Between the trimmed V and J ends, which lost 8 bases and 0 bases, there was a span of 11 bases. Germline CDR1 reads MDHEN; CDR2 reads SYDVKM. CDR3 coding DNA: TGTGCCAGCGGTAGACAGAGCTCTGGAAACACCATATATTTT. It codes for CASGRQSSGNTIYF. The complete variable domain, with remaining parts taken from reference TRBV28 and TRBJ1-3, reads DVKVTQSSRYLVKRTGEKVFLECVQDMDHENMFWYRQDPGLGLRLIYFSYDVKMKEKGDIPEGYSVSREKKERFSLILESASTNQTSMYLCASGRQSSGNTIYFGEGSWLTVV.

The rearrangement joins TRBV27 to TRBJ2-1; no reliable D call. V was cut by 6 bases and J by 4 bases, with 16 bases left in between. Germline V lookup: CDR1 MNHEY, CDR2 SMNVEV (reference sequence). CDR3 size: 15 residues. DNA for the CDR3: TGTGCCAGCAGCCGTAATTGGCTAGAATACAATGAGCAGTTCTTC. Translation: CASSRNWLEYNEQFF.

This chain connects TRBV3-1 (or the pseudogene TRBV3-2) to TRBJ1-2, with TRBD1 identical over 8 bases. V gave up 4 bases and J gave up 1 base; unmatched junction bases: 5. In germline, CDR1 is LGHDT, CDR2 YNNKEL (reference sequence). There are 15 residues in the CDR3. CDR3 amino acids: CASSRTGTRNYGYTF. Written as DNA, the CDR3 is TGTGCCAGCAGCCGGACAGGGACTCGTAACTATGGCTACACCTTC.

The J gene is TRBJ2-5, the V gene TRBV5-1; 8 bases agree with TRBD2. Looked up from germline, CDR1 is SGHRS and CDR2 is YFSETQ. Trimming took 7 bases from V and 6 from J; bases not matched to a gene: 11. There are 14 residues in the CDR3. CDR3 sequence: CASATAGVVQTQYF. In DNA form, the CDR3 reads TGCGCCAGCGCTACAGCGGGGGTGGTCCAGACCCAGTACTTC.

Turning to this clone: This specimen includes other DNA sequences encoding the same CDR3. The J gene is TRBJ2-7, the V gene TRBV3-1 (or the pseudogene TRBV3-2); the D gene is possibly TRBD1 (5 bases). Trimming cost V 1 base and J 2 bases, with 12 bases left between them. The CDR3 spans 15 residues. Germline lookup yields CDR1 LGHDT and CDR2 YNNKEL (reference sequence). CDR3 amino acids: CASSQARTGPYEQYF. The DNA for the CDR3 is TGTGCCAGCAGCCAAGCACGAACAGGCCCCTACGAGCAGTACTTC.

This clone was seen only once. This chain joins TRBV11-2 and TRBJ1-1, with D possibly TRBD1 on 5 matching bases. CDR1 and CDR2 from the germline V gene are SGHAT and FQNNGV. The length of the CDR3 is 13 residues. Between the trimmed V and J ends, which lost 5 bases and 11 bases, there was a span of 18 bases. The DNA of the CDR3 is TGTGCCAGCAGCCCTCGGGGGTCGGGGAGCGCTTTCTTT. Translating it yields CASSPRGSGSAFF.

The J gene is TRBJ2-7, the V gene TRBV6-2 or TRBV6-3; D possibly corresponds to TRBD1 (6 bases). The CDR3 length is 14 residues. The germline gives CDR1 MNHEY, CDR2 SVGEGT. V lost 6 bases and J lost 6, with 18 bases in between. CDR3 residues: CASSRDEGESEQYF. In DNA form, the CDR3 reads TGTGCCAGCAGCCGGGACGAGGGGGAGAGCGAGCAGTACTTC.